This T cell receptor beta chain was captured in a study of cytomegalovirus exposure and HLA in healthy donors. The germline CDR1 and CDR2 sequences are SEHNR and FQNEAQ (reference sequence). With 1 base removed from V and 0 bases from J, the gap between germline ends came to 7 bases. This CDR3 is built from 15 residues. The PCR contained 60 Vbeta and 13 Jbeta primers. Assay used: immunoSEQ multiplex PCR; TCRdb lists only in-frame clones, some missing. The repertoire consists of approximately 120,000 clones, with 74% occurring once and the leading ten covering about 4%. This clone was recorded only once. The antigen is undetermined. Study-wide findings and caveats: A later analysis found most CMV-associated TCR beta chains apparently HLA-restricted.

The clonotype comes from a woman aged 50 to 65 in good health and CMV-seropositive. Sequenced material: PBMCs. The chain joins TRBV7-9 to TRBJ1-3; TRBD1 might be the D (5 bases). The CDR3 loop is CASSLVTGSGNTIYF. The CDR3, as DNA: TGTGCCAGCAGCTTAGTAACAGGCTCTGGAAACACCATATATTTT.